A selection of T cell receptor beta chains follows, all from one sample in a study of radiation and T cells in renal cell carcinoma. The method was immunoSEQ multiplex PCR; TCRdb's version includes in-frame clones alone and lacks a portion of them. The sample consists of fewer than 200,000 clones, roughly 90% of them appearing once. Specimen: blood, collected from a patient whose treatment included radiotherapy and nephrectomy. These TCRs come from a woman aged 50 to 65 with renal cell carcinoma. The CDR3 runs from the conserved cysteine through the conserved F or W. A D gene is named only where the DNA matches it firmly. Size is omitted from some rows. Given values are once, few, many or a class for expanded clones.

TRBJ1-6 | - | TRBV6-5 | - | TGTGCCAGCAGAACTCCTCAGGGAGGGAATTCACCCCTCCACTTT | CASRTPQGGNSPLHF
TRBJ1-5 | once | TRBV12-5 | - | TGTGCTAGTGGGCGAGGGGGGGGCAGTCAGCCCCAGCATTTT | CASGRGGGSQPQHF
TRBJ1-2 | - | TRBV11-2 | TRBD1 | TGTGCCAGCAGCTTTACAGGGGGCGATCACTATGGCTACACCTTC | CASSFTGGDHYGYTF
TRBJ2-5 | few | TRBV7-3 | - | TGTGCCAGCAGCCCAGGGGCAGGGAGTCAGACCCAGTACTTC | CASSPGAGSQTQYF
TRBJ1-2 | - | TRBV7-8 | TRBD1 | TGTGCCAGCAGCTTAGAGGGACAGGGGTATGGCTACACCTTC | CASSLEGQGYGYTF
TRBJ2-3 | once | TRBV5-6 | TRBD2 | TGTGCCAGCAGCAGGCTAGCGGATAGGAGCACAGATACGCAGTATTTT | CASSRLADRSTDTQYF
TRBJ1-5 | - | TRBV23-1 | - | TGCGCCAGCGTTGGGCCCAGGGGTCGTCAGCCCCAGCATTTT | CASVGPRGRQPQHF
TRBJ2-2 | - | TRBV2 | TRBD1 | TGTGCCAGCAGCCCAGGGGACAGCCTAATCACCGGGGAGCTGTTTTTT | CASSPGDSLITGELFF
TRBJ1-5 | few | TRBV7-6 | TRBD1 | TGTGCCAGCAGCTCCAGGACAGGGCGCAATCAGCCCCAGCATTTT | CASSSRTGRNQPQHF
TRBJ1-1 | - | TRBV6-1 | - | TGTGCCAGCAGGGACCTGGGACACTTGAACACTGAAGCTTTCTTT | CASRDLGHLNTEAFF
TRBJ2-1 | - | TRBV30 | TRBD2 | TGTGCCTGGGGAGGACTAGCGGGGTTCGGCGAGCAGTTCTTC | CAWGGLAGFGEQFF
TRBJ2-6 | - | TRBV7-2 | - | TGTGCCAGCAGCCGATTGTTCGGGGCTGGGGCCAACGTCCTGACTTTC | CASSRLFGAGANVLTF
TRBJ2-7 | once | TRBV7-9 | TRBD1 | TGTGCCAGCAGCCCTACCGGACAGGGAGGTGTCTACGAGCAGTACTTC | CASSPTGQGGVYEQYF
TRBJ2-5 | - | TRBV9 | - | TGTGCCAGCAGCGTAGATCCGGACTGGATCGAGACCCAGTACTTC | CASSVDPDWIETQYF
TRBJ1-2 | - | TRBV2 | - | TGTGCCAGCGCCCGGGACGGGGACTATGGCTACACCTTC | CASARDGDYGYTF
TRBJ2-1 | - | TRBV19 | - | TGTGCCAGTAGTGAGACAGGCCCCTCCTACAATGAGCAGTTCTTC | CASSETGPSYNEQFF
TRBJ1-1 | - | TRBV14 | - | TGTGCCAGCAGCCAGTACGCCCGGACTTCGAAGAACACTGAAGCTTTCTTT | CASSQYARTSKNTEAFF